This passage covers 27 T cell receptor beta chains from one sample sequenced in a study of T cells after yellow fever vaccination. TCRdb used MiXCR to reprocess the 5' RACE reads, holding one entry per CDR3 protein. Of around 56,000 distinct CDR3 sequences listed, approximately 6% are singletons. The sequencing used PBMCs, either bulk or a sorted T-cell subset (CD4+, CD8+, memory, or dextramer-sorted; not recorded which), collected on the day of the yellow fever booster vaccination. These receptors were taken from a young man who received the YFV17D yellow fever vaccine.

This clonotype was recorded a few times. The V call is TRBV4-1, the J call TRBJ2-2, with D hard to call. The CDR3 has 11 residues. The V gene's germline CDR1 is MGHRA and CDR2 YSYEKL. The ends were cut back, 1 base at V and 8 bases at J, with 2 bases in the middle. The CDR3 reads CASSQAGELFF. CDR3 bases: TGCGCCAGCAGCCAAGCAGGGGAGCTGTTTTTT.

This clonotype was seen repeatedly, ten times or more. The CDR3 reads CASSPSGQDYNEQFF. The CDR3 DNA is TGTGCCAGCAGTCCATCGGGACAAGATTACAATGAGCAGTTCTTC. This rearrangement joins TRBV12-3 or TRBV12-4 to TRBJ2-1, with a weak D call TRBD1 (6 bases). The V gene lost 5 bases and the J gene lost 4 bases, with 15 bases spanning the gap. The CDR3 has 15 residues.

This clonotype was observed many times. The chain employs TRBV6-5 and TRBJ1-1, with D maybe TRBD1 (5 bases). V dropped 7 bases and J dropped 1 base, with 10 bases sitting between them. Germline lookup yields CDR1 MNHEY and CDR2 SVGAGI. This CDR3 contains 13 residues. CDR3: CASTRDRNTEAFF. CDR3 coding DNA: TGTGCCAGCACCCGCGACAGGAACACTGAAGCTTTCTTT.

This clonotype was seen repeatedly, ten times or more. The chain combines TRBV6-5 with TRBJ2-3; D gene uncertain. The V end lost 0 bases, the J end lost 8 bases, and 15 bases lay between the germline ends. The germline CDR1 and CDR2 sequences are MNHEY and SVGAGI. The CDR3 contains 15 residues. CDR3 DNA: TGTGCCAGCAGTTACTCGAATGGCCTGCAGAGTACGCAGTATTTT. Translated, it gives CASSYSNGLQSTQYF.

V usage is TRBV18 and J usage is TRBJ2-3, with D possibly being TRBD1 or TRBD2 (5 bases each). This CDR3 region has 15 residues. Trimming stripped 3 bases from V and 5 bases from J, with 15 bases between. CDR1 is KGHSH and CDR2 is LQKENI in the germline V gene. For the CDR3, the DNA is TGTGCCAGCTCACCCGTTCGTGGGGGTGGAGATACGCAGTATTTT. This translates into CASSPVRGGGDTQYF.

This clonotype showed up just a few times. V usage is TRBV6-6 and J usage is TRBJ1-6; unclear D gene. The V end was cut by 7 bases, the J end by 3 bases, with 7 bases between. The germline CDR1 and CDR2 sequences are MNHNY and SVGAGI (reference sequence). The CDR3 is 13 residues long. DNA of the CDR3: TGTGCCAGCAAAGGATACTATAATTCACCCCTCCACTTT. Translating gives CASKGYYNSPLHF.

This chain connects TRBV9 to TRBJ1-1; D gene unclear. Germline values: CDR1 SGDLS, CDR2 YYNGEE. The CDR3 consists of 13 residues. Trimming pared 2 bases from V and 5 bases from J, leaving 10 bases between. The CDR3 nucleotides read TGTGCCAGCAGCGTCGACGGTCGGACTGAAGCTTTCTTT. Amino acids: CASSVDGRTEAFF. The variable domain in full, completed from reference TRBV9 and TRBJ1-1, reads DSGVTQTPKHLITATGQRVTLRCSPRSGDLSVYWYQQSLDQGLQFLIQYYNGEERAKGNILERFSAQQFPDLHSELNLSSLELGDSALYFCASSVDGRTEAFFGQGTRLTVV.

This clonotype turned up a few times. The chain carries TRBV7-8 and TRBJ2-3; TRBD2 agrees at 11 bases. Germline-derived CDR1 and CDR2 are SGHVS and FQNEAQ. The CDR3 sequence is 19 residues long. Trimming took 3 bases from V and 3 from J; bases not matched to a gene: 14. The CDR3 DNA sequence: TGTGCCAGCAGCTTCCCCGCGGGAACTAGCGGGGGTGGGACAGATACGCAGTATTTT. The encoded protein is CASSFPAGTSGGGTDTQYF.

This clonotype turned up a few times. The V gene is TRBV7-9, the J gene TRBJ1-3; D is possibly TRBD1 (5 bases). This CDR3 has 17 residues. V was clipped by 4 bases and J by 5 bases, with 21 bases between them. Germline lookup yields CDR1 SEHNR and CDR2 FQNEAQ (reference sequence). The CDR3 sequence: CASSSDRDVIERNTIYF. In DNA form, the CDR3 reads TGTGCCAGCAGCTCCGACCGGGACGTCATCGAAAGAAACACCATATATTTT.

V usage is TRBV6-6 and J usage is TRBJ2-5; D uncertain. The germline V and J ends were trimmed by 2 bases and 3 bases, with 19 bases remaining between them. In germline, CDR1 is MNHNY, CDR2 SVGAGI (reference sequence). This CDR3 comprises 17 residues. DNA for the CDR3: TGTGCCAGCAGTTACAAGGATGGGCAGGCTTGGAAAGAGACCCAGTACTTC. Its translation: CASSYKDGQAWKETQYF.

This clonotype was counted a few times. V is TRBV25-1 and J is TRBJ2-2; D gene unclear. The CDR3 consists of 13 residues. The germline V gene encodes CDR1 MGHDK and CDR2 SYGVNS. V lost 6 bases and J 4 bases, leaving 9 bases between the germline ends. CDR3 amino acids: CASRRDPTGELFF. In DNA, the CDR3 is TGTGCCAGCAGGAGAGATCCCACCGGGGAGCTGTTTTTT.

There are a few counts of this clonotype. The CDR3 nucleotides are TGCAGTGCTAGAGAAGGGGAGCAGTATACGCAGTATTTT. It encodes CSAREGEQYTQYF. The V gene is TRBV20-1, the J gene TRBJ2-3, with D perhaps given as TRBD1 or TRBD2 (5 bases each). This CDR3 is 13 amino acids long. Germline CDR1 and CDR2: DFQATT and SNEGSKA (reference sequence). With 0 bases removed from V and 7 bases from J, the gap between germline ends came to 11 bases.

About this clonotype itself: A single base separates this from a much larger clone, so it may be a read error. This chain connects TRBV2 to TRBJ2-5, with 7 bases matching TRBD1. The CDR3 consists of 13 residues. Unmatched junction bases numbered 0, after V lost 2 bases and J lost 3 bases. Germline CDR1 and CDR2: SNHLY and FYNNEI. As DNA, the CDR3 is TGTGCCAGCAGTGAACAGGGGGAAGAGACCCAGTACTTC. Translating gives CASSEQGEETQYF. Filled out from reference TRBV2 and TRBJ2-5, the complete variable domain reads EPEVTQTPSHQVTQMGQEVILRCVPISNHLYFYWYRQILGQKVEFLVSFYNNEISEKSEIFDDQFSVERPDGSNFTLKIRSTKLEDSAMYFCASSEQGEETQYFGPGTRLLVL.

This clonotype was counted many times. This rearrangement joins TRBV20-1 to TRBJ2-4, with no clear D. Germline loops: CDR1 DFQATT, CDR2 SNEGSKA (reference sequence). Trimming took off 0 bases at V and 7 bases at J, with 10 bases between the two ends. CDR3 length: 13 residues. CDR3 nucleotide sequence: TGCAGTGCTAGAGATCCCATGCCTAACATTCAGTACTTC. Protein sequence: CSARDPMPNIQYF.

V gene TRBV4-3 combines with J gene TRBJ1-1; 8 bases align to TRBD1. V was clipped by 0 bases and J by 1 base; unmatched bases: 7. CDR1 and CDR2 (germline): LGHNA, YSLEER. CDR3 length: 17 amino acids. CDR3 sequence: CASSQEDRGTGNTEAFF. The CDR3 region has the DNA TGCGCCAGCAGCCAAGAAGATAGGGGGACAGGGAACACTGAAGCTTTCTTT.

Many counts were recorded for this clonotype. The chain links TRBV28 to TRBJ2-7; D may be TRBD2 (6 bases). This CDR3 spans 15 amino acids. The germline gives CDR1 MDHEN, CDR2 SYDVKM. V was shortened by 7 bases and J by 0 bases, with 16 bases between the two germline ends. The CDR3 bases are TGTGCCAGCACCCCCGCGGCGGGGAGCTCCTACGAGCAGTACGTC. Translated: CASTPAAGSSYEQYV.

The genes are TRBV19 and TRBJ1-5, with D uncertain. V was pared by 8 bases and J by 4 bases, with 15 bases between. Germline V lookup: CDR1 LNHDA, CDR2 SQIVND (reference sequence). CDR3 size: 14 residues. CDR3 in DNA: TGTGCCAGTGACCCGCGTGAAGTTAATCAGCCCCAGCATTTT. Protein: CASDPREVNQPQHF.

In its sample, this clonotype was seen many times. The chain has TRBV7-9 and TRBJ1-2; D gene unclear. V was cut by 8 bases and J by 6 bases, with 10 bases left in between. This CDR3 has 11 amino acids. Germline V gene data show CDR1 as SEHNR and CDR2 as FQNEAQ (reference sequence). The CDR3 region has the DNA TGTGCCAGCGAGTCTTGGAATGGCTACACCTTC. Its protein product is CASESWNGYTF.

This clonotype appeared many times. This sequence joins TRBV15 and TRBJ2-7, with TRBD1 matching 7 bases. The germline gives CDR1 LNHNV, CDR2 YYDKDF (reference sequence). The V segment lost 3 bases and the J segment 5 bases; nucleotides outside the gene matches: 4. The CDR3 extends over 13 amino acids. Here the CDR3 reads CATSSDRVNEQYV. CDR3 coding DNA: TGTGCCACCAGCAGTGACAGGGTGAACGAGCAGTACGTC.

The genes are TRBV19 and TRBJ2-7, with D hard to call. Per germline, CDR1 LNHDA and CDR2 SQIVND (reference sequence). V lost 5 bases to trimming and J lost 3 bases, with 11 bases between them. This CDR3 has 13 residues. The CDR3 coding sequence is TGTGCCAGTAGTTCCCCCGGGTACTACGAGCAGTACTTC. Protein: CASSSPGYYEQYF.

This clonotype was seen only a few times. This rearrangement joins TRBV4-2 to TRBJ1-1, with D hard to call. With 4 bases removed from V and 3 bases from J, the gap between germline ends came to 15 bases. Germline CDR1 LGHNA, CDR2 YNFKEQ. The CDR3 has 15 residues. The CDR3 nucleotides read TGTGCCAGCAGCCCCCCAGACGACATATACACTGAAGCTTTCTTT. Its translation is CASSPPDDIYTEAFF.

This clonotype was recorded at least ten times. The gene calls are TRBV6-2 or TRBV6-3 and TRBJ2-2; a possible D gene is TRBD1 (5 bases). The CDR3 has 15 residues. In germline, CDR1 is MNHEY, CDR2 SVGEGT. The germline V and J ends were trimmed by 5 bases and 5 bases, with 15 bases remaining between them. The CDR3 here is CASSRTLPRTGELFF. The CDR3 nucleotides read TGTGCCAGCAGTCGGACACTTCCGAGAACCGGGGAGCTGTTTTTT.

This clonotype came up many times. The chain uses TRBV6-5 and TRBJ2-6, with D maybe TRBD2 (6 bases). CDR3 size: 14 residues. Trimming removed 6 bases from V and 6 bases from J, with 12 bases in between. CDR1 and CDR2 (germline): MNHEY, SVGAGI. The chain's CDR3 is CASRSGGAANVLTF. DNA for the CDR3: TGTGCCAGCAGGTCCGGGGGAGCGGCCAACGTCCTGACTTTC.

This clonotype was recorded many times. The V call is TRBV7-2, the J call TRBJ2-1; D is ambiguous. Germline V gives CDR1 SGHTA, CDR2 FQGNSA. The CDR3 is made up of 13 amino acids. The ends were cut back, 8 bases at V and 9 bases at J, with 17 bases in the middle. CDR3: CASGFPPMREQFF. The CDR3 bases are TGTGCCAGCGGATTCCCTCCCATGCGTGAGCAGTTCTTC.

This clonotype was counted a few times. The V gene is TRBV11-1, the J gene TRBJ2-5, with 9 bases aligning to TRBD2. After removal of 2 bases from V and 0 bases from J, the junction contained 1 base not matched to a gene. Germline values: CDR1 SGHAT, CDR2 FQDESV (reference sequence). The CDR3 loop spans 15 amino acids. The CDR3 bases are TGTGCCAGCAGCTTACTAGCGGGGTACCAAGAGACCCAGTACTTC. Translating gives CASSLLAGYQETQYF. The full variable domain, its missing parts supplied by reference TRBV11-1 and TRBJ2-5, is EAEVAQSPRYKITEKSQAVAFWCDPISGHATLYWYRQILGQGPELLVQFQDESVVDDSQLPKDRFSAERLKGVDSTLKIQPAELGDSAMYLCASSLLAGYQETQYFGPGTRLLVL.

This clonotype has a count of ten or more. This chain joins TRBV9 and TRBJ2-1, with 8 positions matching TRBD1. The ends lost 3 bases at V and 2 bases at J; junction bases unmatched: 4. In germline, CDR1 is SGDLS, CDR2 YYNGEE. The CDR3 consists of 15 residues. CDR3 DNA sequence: TGTGCCAGCAGCGCGTCGGACAGGGCCTACAATGAGCAGTTCTTC. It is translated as CASSASDRAYNEQFF.

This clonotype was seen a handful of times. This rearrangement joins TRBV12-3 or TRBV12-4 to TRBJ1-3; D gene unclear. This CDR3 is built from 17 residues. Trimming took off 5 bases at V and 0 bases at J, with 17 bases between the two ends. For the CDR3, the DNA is TGTGCCAGCAGTCGAAGCCCGGGCCTCCCCTCTGGAAACACCATATATTTT. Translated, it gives CASSRSPGLPSGNTIYF.